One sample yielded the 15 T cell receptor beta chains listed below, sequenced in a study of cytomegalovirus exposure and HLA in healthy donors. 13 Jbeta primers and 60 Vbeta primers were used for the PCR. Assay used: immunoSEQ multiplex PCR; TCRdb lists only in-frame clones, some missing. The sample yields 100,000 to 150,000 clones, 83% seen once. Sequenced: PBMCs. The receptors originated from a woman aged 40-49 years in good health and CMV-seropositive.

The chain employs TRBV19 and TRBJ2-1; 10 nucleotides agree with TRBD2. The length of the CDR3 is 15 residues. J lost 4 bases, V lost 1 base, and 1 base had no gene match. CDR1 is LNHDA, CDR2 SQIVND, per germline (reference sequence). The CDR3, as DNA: TGTGCCAGTAGTATAGGGACTAGCGGATACAATGAGCAGTTCTTC. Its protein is CASSIGTSGYNEQFF.

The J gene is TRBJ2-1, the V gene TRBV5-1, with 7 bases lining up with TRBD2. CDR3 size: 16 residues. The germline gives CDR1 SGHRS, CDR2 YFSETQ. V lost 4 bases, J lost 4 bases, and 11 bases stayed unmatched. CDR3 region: CASSPERGREYNEQFF. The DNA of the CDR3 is TGCGCCAGCAGCCCAGAACGGGGGAGGGAGTACAATGAGCAGTTCTTC. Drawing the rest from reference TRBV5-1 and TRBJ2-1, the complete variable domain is KAGVTQTPRYLIKTRGQQVTLSCSPISGHRSVSWYQQTPGQGLQFLFEYFSETQRNKGNFPGRFSGRQFSNSRSEMNVSTLELGDSALYLCASSPERGREYNEQFFGPGTRLTVL.

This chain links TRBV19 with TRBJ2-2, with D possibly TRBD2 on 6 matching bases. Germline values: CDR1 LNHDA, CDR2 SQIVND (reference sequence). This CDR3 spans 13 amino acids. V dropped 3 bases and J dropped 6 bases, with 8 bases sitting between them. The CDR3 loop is CASSMGGPGELFF. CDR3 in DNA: TGTGCCAGTAGTATGGGGGGTCCCGGGGAGCTGTTTTTT.

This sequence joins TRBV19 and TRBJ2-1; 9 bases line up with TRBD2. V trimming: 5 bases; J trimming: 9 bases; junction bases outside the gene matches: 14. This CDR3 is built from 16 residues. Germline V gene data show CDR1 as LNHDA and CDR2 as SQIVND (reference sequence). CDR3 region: CASSLSGVAGVFEQFF. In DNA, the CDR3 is TGTGCCAGTAGTCTATCGGGGGTAGCGGGAGTTTTTGAGCAGTTCTTC.

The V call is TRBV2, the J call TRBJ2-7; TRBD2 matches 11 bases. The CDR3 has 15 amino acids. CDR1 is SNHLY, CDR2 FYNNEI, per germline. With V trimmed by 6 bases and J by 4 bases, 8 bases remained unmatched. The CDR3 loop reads CASRATSGSWYEQYF. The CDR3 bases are TGTGCCAGCAGGGCTACTAGCGGGAGTTGGTACGAGCAGTACTTC.

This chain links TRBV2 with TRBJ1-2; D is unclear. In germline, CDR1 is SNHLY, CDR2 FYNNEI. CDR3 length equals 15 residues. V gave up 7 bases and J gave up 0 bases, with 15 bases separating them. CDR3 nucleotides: TGTGCCAGCACCCCGGCGGGGTTGTCTAACTATGGCTACACCTTC. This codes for CASTPAGLSNYGYTF.

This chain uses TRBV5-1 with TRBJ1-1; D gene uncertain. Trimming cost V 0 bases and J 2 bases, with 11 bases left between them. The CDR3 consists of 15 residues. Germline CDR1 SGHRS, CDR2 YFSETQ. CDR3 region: CASSLDGVTNTEAFF. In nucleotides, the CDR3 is TGCGCCAGCAGCTTGGACGGGGTCACCAACACTGAAGCTTTCTTT.

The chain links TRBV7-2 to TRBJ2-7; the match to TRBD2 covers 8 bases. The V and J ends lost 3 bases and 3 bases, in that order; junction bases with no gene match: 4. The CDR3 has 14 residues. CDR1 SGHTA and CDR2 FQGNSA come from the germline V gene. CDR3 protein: CASSLGLEGYEQYF. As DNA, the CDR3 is TGTGCCAGCAGCTTGGGACTAGAAGGCTACGAGCAGTACTTC.

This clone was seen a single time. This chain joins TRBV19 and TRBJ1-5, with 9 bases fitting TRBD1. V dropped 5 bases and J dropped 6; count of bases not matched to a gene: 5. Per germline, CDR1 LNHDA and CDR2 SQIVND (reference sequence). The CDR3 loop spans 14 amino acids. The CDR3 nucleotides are TGTGCCAGTAGTCGCGGGACAGGGATTCAGCCCCAGCATTTT. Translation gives CASSRGTGIQPQHF.

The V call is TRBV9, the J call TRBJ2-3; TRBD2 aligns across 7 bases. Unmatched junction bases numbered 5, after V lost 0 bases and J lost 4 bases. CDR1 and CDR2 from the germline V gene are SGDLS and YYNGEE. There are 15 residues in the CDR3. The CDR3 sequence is CASSVVGEGSDTQYF. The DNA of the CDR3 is TGTGCCAGCAGCGTAGTGGGGGAGGGATCAGATACGCAGTATTTT.

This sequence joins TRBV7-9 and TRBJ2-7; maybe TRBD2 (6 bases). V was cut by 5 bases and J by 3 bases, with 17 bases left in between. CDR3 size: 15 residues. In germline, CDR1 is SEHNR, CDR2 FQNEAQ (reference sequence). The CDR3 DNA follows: TGTGCCAGCAGCACCGACGGAGGGCAGAGCTACGAGCAGTACTTC. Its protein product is CASSTDGGQSYEQYF.

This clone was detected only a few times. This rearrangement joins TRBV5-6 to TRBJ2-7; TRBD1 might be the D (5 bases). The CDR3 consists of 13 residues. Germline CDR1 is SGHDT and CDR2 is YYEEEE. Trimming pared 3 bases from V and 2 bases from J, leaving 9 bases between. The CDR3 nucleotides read TGTGCCAGCAGCTACAGGATTACCTACGAGCAGTACTTC. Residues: CASSYRITYEQYF.

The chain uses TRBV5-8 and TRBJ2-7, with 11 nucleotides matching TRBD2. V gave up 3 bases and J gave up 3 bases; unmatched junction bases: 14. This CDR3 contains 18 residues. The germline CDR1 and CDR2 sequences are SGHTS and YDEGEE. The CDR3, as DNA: TGTGCCAGCAGCTCTCCCGAAAAACTAGCGGGGGATTACTACGAGCAGTACTTC. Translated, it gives CASSSPEKLAGDYYEQYF.

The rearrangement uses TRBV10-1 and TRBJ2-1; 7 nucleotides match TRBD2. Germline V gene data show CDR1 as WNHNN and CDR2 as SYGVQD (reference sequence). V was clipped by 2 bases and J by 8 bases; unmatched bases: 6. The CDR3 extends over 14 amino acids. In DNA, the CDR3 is TGCGCCAGCAGTGAGACGTGGGAGGGCCATGAGCAGTTCTTC. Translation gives CASSETWEGHEQFF.

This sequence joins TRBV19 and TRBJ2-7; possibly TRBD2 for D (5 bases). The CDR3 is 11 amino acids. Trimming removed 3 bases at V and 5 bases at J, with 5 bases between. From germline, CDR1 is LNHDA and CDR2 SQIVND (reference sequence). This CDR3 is CASSIGNEQYF. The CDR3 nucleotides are TGTGCCAGTAGTATCGGGAACGAGCAGTACTTC.